The rows below give T cell receptor beta chains drawn from one sample of a study of technical replicates of blood from several donors. Profiled with immunoSEQ multiplex PCR; TCRdb holds only in-frame clones, not every one. The sample includes about 83,000 clones, roughly 92% seen only once; the top ten take about 0.23%. The sample comprised T cells isolated from PBMCs. Source of these receptors: a human donor in good health. CDR3s include the opening cysteine and the closing phenylalanine or tryptophan. The D gene is left open where the match is weak. Size tells how often a clone was seen (once, few, many) or the class of an expanded clone, and some rows leave it out.

size: few
V: TRBV19
D: NA
J: TRBJ2-7
DNA: TGTGCCAGTAGTCCCCGGGGTGAAGGGCTTGACGAGCAGTACTTC
CDR3: CASSPRGEGLDEQYF

size: NA
V: TRBV6-5
D: NA
J: TRBJ1-2
DNA: TGTGCCAGCAGTTACTCGCCGAATCGGGAGGATGGCTACACCTTC
CDR3: CASSYSPNREDGYTF

size: NA
V: TRBV11-3
D: TRBD2
J: TRBJ2-1
DNA: TGTGCCAGCAGCTTGGCGGGGGTTGGGATCAGCTCCTACAATGAGCAGTTCTTC
CDR3: CASSLAGVGISSYNEQFF

size: once
V: TRBV18
D: NA
J: TRBJ1-2
DNA: TGTGCCAGCTCACCCCAGGACAGCCTTTATGGCTACACCTTC
CDR3: CASSPQDSLYGYTF

size: NA
V: TRBV9
D: TRBD1
J: TRBJ1-2
DNA: TGTGCCAGCAGCGTCGGCGGGACAGGGATTTTTCCATATGGCTACACCTTC
CDR3: CASSVGGTGIFPYGYTF

size: NA
V: TRBV5-1
D: NA
J: TRBJ2-5
DNA: TGCGCCAGCAGCCCCGGAGTATCCGCAGAGGCCGAGACCCAGTACTTC
CDR3: CASSPGVSAEAETQYF

size: NA
V: TRBV11-3
D: NA
J: TRBJ1-3
DNA: TGTGCCAGCAGCGGCGTGACCCTTCGGCACAGTCCCTCTGGAAACACCATATATTTT
CDR3: CASSGVTLRHSPSGNTIYF

size: NA
V: TRBV5-1
D: TRBD2
J: TRBJ2-3
DNA: TGCGCCAGCAGTTATAGCGGGGGCCCCACAGATACGCAGTATTTT
CDR3: CASSYSGGPTDTQYF

size: NA
V: TRBV7-9
D: NA
J: TRBJ2-7
DNA: TGTGCCAGCAGCTCCGGACTCCCCGAGCAGTACTTC
CDR3: CASSSGLPEQYF

size: NA
V: TRBV9
D: NA
J: TRBJ2-1
DNA: TGTGCCAGCAGCGTAGGTGGGGGCTTGGGTCAACTCGCCTACAATGAGCAGTTCTTC
CDR3: CASSVGGGLGQLAYNEQFF

size: once
V: TRBV5-1
D: TRBD2
J: TRBJ2-5
DNA: TGCGCCAGCAGCTATGCGGGAGGCCAAGAGACCCAGTACTTC
CDR3: CASSYAGGQETQYF

size: once
V: TRBV7-6
D: NA
J: TRBJ2-1
DNA: TGTGCCAGCAGCTCCCCCCTTTGGTCACAGGGTCAGGACAATGAGCAGTTCTTC
CDR3: CASSSPLWSQGQDNEQFF

size: NA
V: TRBV15
D: TRBD1
J: TRBJ1-1
DNA: TGTGCCACCAGCGGCGGGACAGACGGTGAAGCTTTCTTT
CDR3: CATSGGTDGEAFF

size: NA
V: TRBV14
D: TRBD2
J: TRBJ2-7
DNA: TGTGCCAGCAGCCTGGGGACTAGCGGGATGTTTTACGAGCAGTACTTC
CDR3: CASSLGTSGMFYEQYF

size: NA
V: TRBV10-3
D: TRBD2
J: TRBJ2-1
DNA: TGTGCCATCAGGGACAGACTAGCGGGAGAGAATGAGCAGTTCTTC
CDR3: CAIRDRLAGENEQFF

size: NA
V: TRBV30
D: TRBD2
J: TRBJ2-3
DNA: TGTGCCTGGAGTTCAGAGCGGGGCCACACAGATACGCAGTATTTT
CDR3: CAWSSERGHTDTQYF

size: NA
V: TRBV27
D: NA
J: TRBJ1-1
DNA: TGTGCCAGCAGTTTATTCGGAGGTCCTATCACTGAAGCTTTCTTT
CDR3: CASSLFGGPITEAFF

size: NA
V: TRBV28
D: NA
J: TRBJ2-7
DNA: TGTGCCAGCAGGGACAGAGTCTACGAGCAGTACTTC
CDR3: CASRDRVYEQYF

size: NA
V: TRBV7-6
D: NA
J: TRBJ1-6
DNA: TGTGCCAGCAGCCGTACCGGACAGATCAATTCACCCCTCCACTTT
CDR3: CASSRTGQINSPLHF

size: NA
V: TRBV25-1
D: NA
J: TRBJ2-7
DNA: TGTGCCAGCAGTGAAGCGTTATTAGAGCAGTACTTC
CDR3: CASSEALLEQYF

size: NA
V: TRBV11-1
D: NA
J: TRBJ1-5
DNA: TGTGCCAGCAGCTTAGGAGCCAATCAGCCCCAGCATTTT
CDR3: CASSLGANQPQHF

size: NA
V: TRBV21-1
D: NA
J: TRBJ1-1
DNA: TGTGCCAGCAGCAACTCACACAGGGATAACACTGAAGCTTTCTTT
CDR3: CASSNSHRDNTEAFF

size: NA
V: TRBV6-5
D: NA
J: TRBJ2-3
DNA: TGTGCCAGCAGTTACTACAGGGACCGAGATACGCAGTATTTT
CDR3: CASSYYRDRDTQYF

size: once
V: TRBV6-5
D: NA
J: TRBJ2-3
DNA: TGTGCCAGCAGTCCAGGGGTTGGAGGCACAGATACGCAGTATTTT
CDR3: CASSPGVGGTDTQYF

size: NA
V: TRBV5-1
D: NA
J: TRBJ2-2
DNA: TGCGCCAGCAGCTTCGACAGGAGAAACACCGGGGAGCTGTTTTTT
CDR3: CASSFDRRNTGELFF

size: few
V: TRBV5-1
D: TRBD1
J: TRBJ2-2
DNA: TGCGCCAGCAGCCTCATACCCGGGACAGGGTTCCTCACCGGGGAGCTGTTTTTT
CDR3: CASSLIPGTGFLTGELFF

size: NA
V: TRBV2
D: TRBD1
J: TRBJ2-4
DNA: TGTGCCAGCAGTGGGACAGGGGCCAAAAACATTCAGTACTTC
CDR3: CASSGTGAKNIQYF

size: NA
V: TRBV10-3
D: NA
J: TRBJ1-1
DNA: TGTGCCATCAGGTCCACGGCGGGAGGGGACACTGAAGCTTTCTTT
CDR3: CAIRSTAGGDTEAFF

size: NA
V: TRBV5-1
D: TRBD2
J: TRBJ2-1
DNA: TGCGCCAGCAGCTTGGCCTTTGCGGGGGTATACAATGAGCAGTTCTTC
CDR3: CASSLAFAGVYNEQFF

size: NA
V: TRBV11-2
D: NA
J: TRBJ1-4
DNA: TGTGCCAGCAGCCATCACAGGGCGGCTAATGAAAAACTGTTTTTT
CDR3: CASSHHRAANEKLFF

size: NA
V: TRBV13
D: NA
J: TRBJ1-1
DNA: TGTGCCAGCAGCTTAGGAGGTTTCTACAGCTTGAACACTGAAGCTTTCTTT
CDR3: CASSLGGFYSLNTEAFF

size: few
V: TRBV14
D: NA
J: TRBJ2-7
DNA: TGTGCCAGCAGCCAACTAGCGACTAACTACGAGCAGTACTTC
CDR3: CASSQLATNYEQYF

size: few
V: TRBV2
D: TRBD2
J: TRBJ2-3
DNA: TGTGCCAGCAGTGATGGACTAGAGGTGGATACGCAGTATTTT
CDR3: CASSDGLEVDTQYF

size: NA
V: TRBV19
D: NA
J: TRBJ1-5
DNA: TGTGCCAGTAGTGGGCAGGGCGGAAATCAGCCCCAGCATTTT
CDR3: CASSGQGGNQPQHF

size: NA
V: TRBV28
D: NA
J: TRBJ2-7
DNA: TGTGCCAGCAGGGAACAAGGGAGAGCGTACTTC
CDR3: CASREQGRAYF

size: NA
V: TRBV5-1
D: NA
J: TRBJ1-2
DNA: TGCGCCAGCAGCAGGGACATGGGGGAGGGCTACACCTTC
CDR3: CASSRDMGEGYTF

size: NA
V: TRBV4-2
D: TRBD1
J: TRBJ1-1
DNA: TGTGCCAGCAGCCAACATAAAACAGGGGGGAACACTGAAGCTTTCTTT
CDR3: CASSQHKTGGNTEAFF

size: NA
V: TRBV7-9
D: TRBD2
J: TRBJ2-7
DNA: TGTGCCAGCAGCTCCGGGACTAGCGTCGACGAGCAGTACTTC
CDR3: CASSSGTSVDEQYF

size: NA
V: TRBV6-1
D: NA
J: TRBJ2-5
DNA: TGTGCCACCTGGTCCCTTCCGAGGACCCAGTACTTC
CDR3: CATWSLPRTQYF

size: NA
V: TRBV5-4
D: NA
J: TRBJ2-1
DNA: TGTGCCAGCAGCGGGAGGGGGGCCTCCTACAATGAGCAGTTCTTC
CDR3: CASSGRGASYNEQFF

size: NA
V: TRBV10-1
D: TRBD2
J: TRBJ2-3
DNA: TGCGCCAGCAGTGGGGCTAGCGGAGGACCCACAGATACGCAGTATTTT
CDR3: CASSGASGGPTDTQYF

size: NA
V: TRBV5-6
D: NA
J: TRBJ2-6
DNA: TGTGCCAGCAGCCCGTATCAACTGGCCAACGTCCTGACTTTC
CDR3: CASSPYQLANVLTF

size: NA
V: TRBV5-5
D: NA
J: TRBJ2-7
DNA: TGTGCCAGCAGCTTCCTCTCCTACGAGCAGTACTTC
CDR3: CASSFLSYEQYF

size: once
V: TRBV5-4
D: TRBD2
J: TRBJ2-3
DNA: TGTGCCAGCACCCCAAAGGACCTGACTAGCGGGGGTCCTAACACAGATACGCAGTATTTT
CDR3: CASTPKDLTSGGPNTDTQYF

size: NA
V: TRBV2
D: NA
J: TRBJ1-1
DNA: TGTGCCAGCAGTAGAAGAGCCGGGTTTAACACTGAAGCTTTCTTT
CDR3: CASSRRAGFNTEAFF

size: NA
V: TRBV11-2
D: TRBD1
J: TRBJ2-3
DNA: TGTGCCAGCAGCCCTCGGGGACAGGGAGTTTCTAGCACAGATACGCAGTATTTT
CDR3: CASSPRGQGVSSTDTQYF

size: NA
V: TRBV7-2
D: TRBD2
J: TRBJ2-1
DNA: TGTGCCAGCAGCTCCGGGACTAACTACAATGAGCAGTTCTTC
CDR3: CASSSGTNYNEQFF

size: NA
V: TRBV7-8
D: NA
J: TRBJ1-1
DNA: TGTGCCAGCAGCCCGGACAGTAGCACTGAAGCTTTCTTT
CDR3: CASSPDSSTEAFF

size: once
V: TRBV7-9
D: NA
J: TRBJ2-7
DNA: TGTGCCAGCAGCTCCAGGTACGAGCAGTACTTC
CDR3: CASSSRYEQYF

size: NA
V: TRBV5-1
D: TRBD2
J: TRBJ2-1
DNA: TGCGCCAGCAGCTTGGTGCTAGCGGAGGGAGGGGAGCAGTTCTTC
CDR3: CASSLVLAEGGEQFF

size: NA
V: TRBV4-2
D: TRBD1
J: TRBJ2-7
DNA: TGTGCCAGCAGCCAAATAACCGGGACAGGTTACTACGAGCAGTACTTC
CDR3: CASSQITGTGYYEQYF

size: NA
V: TRBV5-5
D: TRBD1
J: TRBJ1-5
DNA: TGTGCCAGCAGCTTGTCGTCGGGACAGGGAAGTCAGCCCCAGCATTTT
CDR3: CASSLSSGQGSQPQHF

size: once
V: TRBV27
D: TRBD2
J: TRBJ2-2
DNA: TGTGCCAGCAGTCCCCGACTAGCGGGAGTTACCGGGGAGCTGTTTTTT
CDR3: CASSPRLAGVTGELFF

size: NA
V: TRBV4-1
D: TRBD1
J: TRBJ1-2
DNA: TGCGCCAGCAGCCCACAAATCCTAAAAGACAGGGGAAACTATGGCTACACCTTC
CDR3: CASSPQILKDRGNYGYTF

size: NA
V: TRBV7-8
D: NA
J: TRBJ2-1
DNA: TGTGCCAGCAGTCTCGACAGGTACAATGAGCAGTTCTTC
CDR3: CASSLDRYNEQFF